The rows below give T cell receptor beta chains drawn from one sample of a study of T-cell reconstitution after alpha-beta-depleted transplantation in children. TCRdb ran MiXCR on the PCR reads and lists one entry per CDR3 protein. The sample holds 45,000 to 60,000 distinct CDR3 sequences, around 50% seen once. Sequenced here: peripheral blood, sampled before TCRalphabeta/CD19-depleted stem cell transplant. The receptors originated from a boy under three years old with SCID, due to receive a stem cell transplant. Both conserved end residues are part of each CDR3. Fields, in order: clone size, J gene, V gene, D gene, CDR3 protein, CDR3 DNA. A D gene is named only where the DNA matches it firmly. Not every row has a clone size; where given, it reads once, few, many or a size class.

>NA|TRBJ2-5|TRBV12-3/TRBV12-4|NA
CASSWGEDQETQYF
TGTGCCAGCAGTTGGGGAGAGGATCAAGAGACCCAGTACTTC
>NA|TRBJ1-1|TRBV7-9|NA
CASSPRYISVPGTEAFF
TGTGCCAGCAGCCCCCGGTACATCTCTGTGCCCGGCACTGAAGCTTTCTTT
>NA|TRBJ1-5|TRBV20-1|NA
CSASGSWGNQPQHF
TGCAGTGCTAGTGGGTCGTGGGGCAATCAGCCCCAGCATTTT
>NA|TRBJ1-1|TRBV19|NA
CASSISRTRMNTEAFF
TGTGCCAGTAGTATCTCCCGGACGCGTATGAACACTGAAGCTTTCTTT
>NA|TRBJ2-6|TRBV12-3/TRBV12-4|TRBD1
CASSLYGTVESSGANVLTF
TGTGCCAGCAGTTTATATGGGACAGTTGAATCCTCTGGGGCCAACGTCCTGACTTTC
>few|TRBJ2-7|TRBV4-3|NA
CASSQDRDGSYEQYF
TGCGCCAGCAGCCAGGACCGGGACGGGTCCTACGAGCAGTACTTC
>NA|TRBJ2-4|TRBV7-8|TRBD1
CASSLVGPGQTKNIQYF
TGTGCCAGCAGCTTAGTGGGCCCGGGACAGACCAAAAACATTCAGTACTTC
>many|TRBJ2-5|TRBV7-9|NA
CASSPQSQETQYF
TGTGCCAGCAGCCCACAGTCCCAAGAGACCCAGTACTTC
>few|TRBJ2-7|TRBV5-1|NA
CASSASYEQYF
TGCGCCAGCAGCGCCTCCTACGAGCAGTACTTC
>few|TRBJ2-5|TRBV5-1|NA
CASSLGGGSETQYF
TGCGCCAGCAGCTTGGGTGGGGGTTCGGAGACCCAGTACTTC
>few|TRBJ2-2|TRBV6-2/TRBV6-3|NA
CASRDGELFF
TGTGCCAGCAGAGACGGGGAGCTGTTTTTT
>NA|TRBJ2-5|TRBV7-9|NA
CASSFGETQYF
TGTGCCAGCAGCTTCGGGGAGACCCAGTACTTC
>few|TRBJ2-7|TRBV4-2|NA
CASSPYGTRAYEQYF
TGTGCCAGCAGCCCATACGGGACAAGGGCCTACGAGCAGTACTTC
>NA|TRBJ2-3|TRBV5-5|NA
CASSQGWWTTDTQYF
TGTGCCAGCAGCCAGGGGTGGTGGACCACAGATACGCAGTATTTT
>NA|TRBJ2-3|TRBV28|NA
CASSPSLRKTDTQYF
TGTGCCAGCAGTCCCTCTCTTCGGAAGACAGATACGCAGTATTTT
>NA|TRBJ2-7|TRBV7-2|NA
CASSLNPLGYEQYF
TGTGCCAGCAGCTTAAATCCTTTAGGTTACGAGCAGTACTTC
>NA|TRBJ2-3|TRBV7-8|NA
CASSPIHNRDTQYF
TGTGCCAGCAGCCCCATCCATAATCGAGATACGCAGTATTTT
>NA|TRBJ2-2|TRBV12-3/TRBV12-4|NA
CASSLRGDGELFF
TGTGCCAGCAGTTTAAGGGGGGACGGGGAGCTGTTTTTT
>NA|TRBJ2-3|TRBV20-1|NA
CSARDLEGFTSTDTQYF
TGCAGTGCTAGAGATCTAGAGGGATTCACTAGCACAGATACGCAGTATTTT
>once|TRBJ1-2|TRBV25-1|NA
CASSDTNYGYTF
TGTGCCAGCAGTGACACTAACTATGGCTACACCTTC
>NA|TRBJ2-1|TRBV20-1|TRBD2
CSARAGTSGDYNEQFF
TGCAGTGCTAGAGCAGGGACTAGCGGGGACTACAATGAGCAGTTCTTC